One sample yielded the 21 T cell receptor beta chains listed below, sequenced in a study of CD8 T cell repertoires and HIV-1 epitope variants. Which antigens these TCRs recognize remains unknown. The repertoire was sequenced with immunoSEQ multiplex PCR; TCRdb's copy has only in-frame clones and lacks some. Among 4,500 to 6,000 clones listed, 65% to 70% were seen once. Sequences were obtained from cultured CD8+ T cells derived from PBMCs. These receptors all stem from a male donor with HIV.

V gene TRBV6-6 combines with J gene TRBJ1-1, with D uncertain. V was pared by 2 bases and J by 4 bases, with 8 bases between. This CDR3 contains 13 residues. Per the germline V gene, CDR1 is MNHNY and CDR2 is SVGAGI (reference sequence). The CDR3 loop reads CASSYREGTEAFF. The CDR3 DNA follows: TGTGCCAGCAGTTACAGGGAGGGCACTGAAGCTTTCTTT.

The chain uses TRBV27 and TRBJ2-1, with a tentative D call TRBD1 (6 bases). This CDR3 spans 13 amino acids. Germline V CDR1 and CDR2: MNHEY, SMNVEV (reference sequence). V lost 2 bases and J lost 8, with 10 bases in between. The CDR3 reads CASSLAGAYEQFF. DNA of the CDR3: TGTGCCAGCAGTTTAGCAGGGGCCTATGAGCAGTTCTTC.

This chain joins TRBV10-2 and TRBJ1-5; weak D call: TRBD1 (5 bases). Looked up from germline, CDR1 is WSHSY and CDR2 is SAAADI. V lost 6 bases to trimming and J lost 6 bases, with 9 bases between them. This CDR3 contains 12 residues. Here the CDR3 DNA reads TGCGCCAGCAGCCAGGGCTCTCAGCCCCAGCATTTT. Amino acid sequence: CASSQGSQPQHF.

This chain uses TRBV10-2 with TRBJ2-3; D might be TRBD2 (6 bases). The CDR3 totals 16 residues. With 5 bases removed from V and 0 bases from J, the gap between germline ends came to 15 bases. Germline V gene data show CDR1 as WSHSY and CDR2 as SAAADI. The chain's CDR3 is CASSSLAELSTDTQYF. The CDR3 nucleotides read TGCGCCAGCAGTTCTTTAGCGGAACTTAGCACAGATACGCAGTATTTT.

The chain carries TRBV2 and TRBJ2-3, with D possibly TRBD1 on 5 matching bases. This CDR3 contains 14 residues. Trimming removed 8 bases from V and 5 bases from J, with 17 bases in between. Germline V gene lookup returns CDR1 SNHLY and CDR2 FYNNEI. In DNA form, the CDR3 reads TGTGCCAGCGGGGCCAAAGGACGAGGAGATACGCAGTATTTT. This codes for CASGAKGRGDTQYF.

The V call is TRBV7-2, the J call TRBJ2-7, with 9 bases matching TRBD2. V shed 4 bases and J 0 bases; nucleotides not matched to a gene: 10. Germline V gives CDR1 SGHTA, CDR2 FQGNSA. The CDR3 is made up of 17 amino acids. The CDR3 here is CASSSRGGTSSSYEQYF. The CDR3 DNA reads TGTGCCAGCAGCTCGAGAGGCGGGACTAGCAGCTCCTACGAGCAGTACTTC. Full variable domain (rest looked up from reference TRBV7-2 and TRBJ2-7): GAGVSQSPSNKVTEKGKDVELRCDPISGHTALYWYRQSLGQGLEFLIYFQGNSAPDKSGLPSDRFSAERTGGSVSTLTIQRTQQEDSAVYLCASSSRGGTSSSYEQYFGPGTRLTVT.

This clone is classed as medium-sized. The chain joins TRBV5-6 to TRBJ2-5; D not certain. Germline loops: CDR1 SGHDT, CDR2 YYEEEE. Trimming cost V 2 bases and J 2 bases, with 10 bases left between them. This CDR3 has 14 amino acids. CDR3: CASSFLTPQETQYF. The CDR3 DNA reads TGTGCCAGCAGCTTCCTAACACCTCAAGAGACCCAGTACTTC.

The genes are TRBV10-3 and TRBJ2-7, with 8 positions matching TRBD1. Trimming removed 7 bases from V and 3 bases from J; junction bases left unmatched: 5. There are 13 residues in the CDR3. The germline gives CDR1 ENHRY, CDR2 SYGVKD. As DNA, the CDR3 is TGTGCCATCAATTCCGGACAGGGCTACGAGCAGTACTTC. Amino acid sequence: CAINSGQGYEQYF.

The rearrangement links TRBV28 to TRBJ2-5; TRBD1 matches 10 bases. J lost 5 bases, V lost 4 bases, and 4 bases had no gene match. The germline gives CDR1 MDHEN, CDR2 SYDVKM. This CDR3 contains 14 residues. DNA for the CDR3: TGTGCCAGCAGTTCGGACAGGGGGGAGGAGACCCAGTACTTC. This translates into CASSSDRGEETQYF.

V usage is TRBV15 and J usage is TRBJ2-7, with D perhaps matching TRBD1 or TRBD2 (5 bases each). Germline V gene lookup returns CDR1 LNHNV and CDR2 YYDKDF (reference sequence). The CDR3 runs to 13 residues. The germline V and J ends were trimmed by 4 bases and 5 bases, with 12 bases remaining between them. The CDR3 coding sequence is TGTGCCACCAGCATCCTAGCCAGGGACGAGCAGTACTTC. Encoded protein: CATSILARDEQYF.

The V gene is TRBV18, the J gene TRBJ2-5; D may match TRBD1 or TRBD2 (5 bases each). Germline CDR1 reads KGHSH; CDR2 reads LQKENI. The CDR3 length is 18 residues. Trimming took 0 bases from V and 5 from J, leaving 22 bases between them. CDR3 coding DNA: TGTGCCAGCTCACCACCGCTTTCTTGGGACGGCCGCGACGAGACCCAGTACTTC. Encoded protein: CASSPPLSWDGRDETQYF.

This clone was found a few times. The rearrangement uses TRBV14 and TRBJ1-1; a weak D match, TRBD1 (5 bases). The V and J ends lost 4 bases and 5 bases respectively, with 11 bases between them. The CDR3 extends over 13 amino acids. Germline V lookup: CDR1 SGHDN, CDR2 FVKESK. CDR3 amino acids: CASSPLGRTEAFF. The DNA of the CDR3 is TGTGCCAGCAGCCCCCTGGGACGGACTGAAGCTTTCTTT.

The chain combines TRBV4-3 with TRBJ2-2; tentatively, D is TRBD1 or TRBD2 (6 bases each). Trimming took 0 bases from V and 5 from J, leaving 16 bases between them. The germline gives CDR1 LGHNA, CDR2 YSLEER. This CDR3 is built from 17 residues. In DNA, the CDR3 is TGCGCCAGCAGCCAAGATCACGGAGGGGGGACTACCGGGGAGCTGTTTTTT. Amino acids: CASSQDHGGGTTGELFF.

J is TRBJ2-5 and V is TRBV27; tentatively, D is TRBD2 (6 bases). The ends were cut back, 3 bases at V and 3 bases at J, with 11 bases in the middle. The length of the CDR3 is 14 residues. Germline values: CDR1 MNHEY, CDR2 SMNVEV (reference sequence). As DNA, the CDR3 is TGTGCCAGCAGTTTGGAGGGTTATGAAGAGACCCAGTACTTC. This codes for CASSLEGYEETQYF.

This clone was detected a few times. V and J are TRBV4-3 and TRBJ2-7; D not certain. CDR3 length equals 12 residues. Per germline, CDR1 LGHNA and CDR2 YSLEER. Trimming cost V 0 bases and J 3 bases, with 3 bases left between them. CDR3 in amino acids: CASSQDRYEQYF. As DNA, the CDR3 is TGCGCCAGCAGCCAAGATCGCTACGAGCAGTACTTC.

This clone has a handful of counts. This rearrangement joins TRBV28 to TRBJ2-7; TRBD2 matches 10 bases. This CDR3 region has 16 residues. Germline V CDR1 and CDR2: MDHEN, SYDVKM. The V gene end was trimmed by 3 bases and the J gene end by 6 bases; junction bases not matched to a gene: 11. The CDR3 DNA reads as TGTGCCAGCAGTTTCGATTTAAGCGGGAGGGCCGCCGAGCAGTACTTC. Protein product: CASSFDLSGRAAEQYF.

This clone has only a few counts. The J gene is TRBJ1-6, the V gene TRBV4-1; D ambiguous. Germline V gives CDR1 MGHRA, CDR2 YSYEKL. Trimming took off 0 bases at V and 10 bases at J, with 7 bases between the two ends. The CDR3 totals 13 residues. The CDR3 sequence: CASSQDTQSPLHF. CDR3 coding DNA: TGCGCCAGCAGCCAAGATACACAGTCACCCCTCCACTTT.

The chain employs TRBV6-6 and TRBJ2-2; D gene ambiguous. The length of the CDR3 is 14 residues. In germline, CDR1 is MNHNY, CDR2 SVGAGI (reference sequence). V was shortened by 6 bases and J by 4 bases, with 12 bases between the two germline ends. DNA of the CDR3: TGTGCCAGCAGCCACAATTCAGGCACCGGGGAGCTGTTTTTT. Protein: CASSHNSGTGELFF.

This clone was counted only a few times. The chain's CDR3 is CAWSKMGAAEAFF. CDR3 DNA: TGTGCCTGGAGTAAGATGGGGGCCGCTGAAGCTTTCTTT. The chain couples TRBV30 to TRBJ1-1, with a possible D match to TRBD1 (6 bases). V lost 2 bases, J lost 6 bases, and 13 bases lay in between. The germline gives CDR1 GTSNPN, CDR2 SVGIG (reference sequence). This CDR3 is built from 13 residues. Complete variable domain (other parts from reference TRBV30 and TRBJ1-1): SQTIHQWPATLVQPVGSPLSLECTVEGTSNPNLYWYRQAAGRGLQLLFYSVGIGQISSEVPQNLSASRPQDRQFILSSKKLLLSDSGFYLCAWSKMGAAEAFFGQGTRLTVV.

CDR3 bases: TGCGCCAGCAGCCAAGGATACAGGGGGCTGGATGAAAAACTGTTTTTT. Translation: CASSQGYRGLDEKLFF. The V and J genes are TRBV4-3 and TRBJ1-4; 9 bases fit TRBD1. The CDR3 contains 16 residues. V was clipped by 1 base and J by 6 bases; unmatched bases: 6. CDR1 is LGHNA, CDR2 YSLEER, per germline.

This clone has more than one count but fewer than ten. The V call is TRBV5-6, the J call TRBJ2-7; 8 bases are shared with TRBD1. Germline V gene data show CDR1 as SGHDT and CDR2 as YYEEEE. The V gene end was trimmed by 4 bases and the J gene end by 2 bases; junction bases not matched to a gene: 5. The CDR3 is made up of 14 amino acids. CDR3 sequence reads: CASSPGTGTYEQYF. CDR3 sequence (DNA): TGTGCCAGCAGCCCCGGGACAGGTACCTACGAGCAGTACTTC.